Listed below are T cell receptor beta chains from one sample, sequenced in a study of blood T cell repertoires in COVID-19. TCRdb's table, derived via immunoSEQ multiplex PCR, lists solely in-frame clones and lacks some. The sample includes approximately 200,000 clones, about 87% seen only once; the top ten take roughly 6.2%. The sample taken for sequencing was peripheral blood. The origin of the receptors is a man between 60 and 75 years old who had recovered from COVID-19. Each CDR3 is given without its conserved first and last residue. Not all rows give a size; the values are once, few, many and, for expanded clones, a class.

12	TRBV27	.	TRBJ2-3	ASSLSRHRDTQY
13	TRBV19	few	TRBJ2-1	ASSRTSGAYNEQF
13	TRBV6-2/TRBV6-3	once	TRBJ1-2	ASSHWTGANYGYT
11	TRBV7-3	.	TRBJ2-7	ASSTDRAGEQY
13	TRBV13	once	TRBJ2-2	ASSAGQGWTGELF
11	TRBV6-5	.	TRBJ2-5	ASSTGTGGSQY
13	TRBV4-2	.	TRBJ2-1	ASSPVAGGMDEQF
13	TRBV18	once	TRBJ2-2	ASSVGQGSSGELF
11	TRBV3-1/TRBV3-2	.	TRBJ2-1	ASRSSVEHEQF
13	TRBV7-2	.	TRBJ2-1	ASSQTSGGYNEQF
15	TRBV10-3	.	TRBJ2-3	ATLAGTSGVAGDTQY
10	TRBV7-9	.	TRBJ1-4	ASSPRDREMF
12	TRBV5-1	.	TRBJ2-3	ASSLDWETDTQY
11	TRBV29-1	.	TRBJ2-1	SATGSSYNEQF
11	TRBV30	.	TRBJ1-1	AWSTPGGTEAF
12	TRBV6-2/TRBV6-3	.	TRBJ1-5	ASSYGQGNQPQH
10	TRBV18	.	TRBJ2-2	ATTGGTGELF
11	TRBV3-1/TRBV3-2	.	TRBJ2-4	ASSQQGGDIQY
14	TRBV11-2	once	TRBJ2-5	ASSPGRDRGRETQY
11	TRBV3-1/TRBV3-2	.	TRBJ2-2	ASSLAHSGELF
15	TRBV18	few	TRBJ2-3	ASSPQADRGGGDTQY
13	TRBV13	.	TRBJ2-7	ASSLQGGLPSEQY
12	TRBV5-1	.	TRBJ1-1	ASSRAGPNTEAF
11	TRBV3-1/TRBV3-2	.	TRBJ2-1	ASSQTSRNEQF
14	TRBV11-2	once	TRBJ2-1	ASTFRPGTGNNEQF
14	TRBV11-2	.	TRBJ1-1	ASSLGRGTGNTEAF
13	TRBV7-6	.	TRBJ2-2	ASSLGQGNTGELF
10	TRBV27	.	TRBJ2-7	ASSPYRGEQY
10	TRBV29-1	.	TRBJ2-1	SGGQGMNEQF
15	TRBV18	.	TRBJ1-1	ASSLRTAWGGNTEAF
14	TRBV5-1	once	TRBJ1-1	ASSFPQGAMNTEAF
12	TRBV3-1/TRBV3-2	.	TRBJ1-2	ASSLAGGLNGYT
10	TRBV11-1	.	TRBJ2-7	ASSLVEEEQY
14	TRBV24-1	.	TRBJ2-7	ATSDPSRTGSYEQY
13	TRBV7-3	.	TRBJ1-3	ASSTGQGSGNTIY
16	TRBV21-1	.	TRBJ2-2	ASSIGSVSGRAPGELF
11	TRBV4-2	.	TRBJ2-3	ASSQVRADTQY
13	TRBV19	once	TRBJ2-1	ASSIQGSSYNEQF
11	TRBV30	.	TRBJ1-1	AWSRGGDTEAF
13	TRBV30	.	TRBJ1-3	AWVGKMEPGNTIY
13	TRBV27	.	TRBJ2-2	ASSFTRVNTGELF
12	TRBV19	.	TRBJ1-1	ASSGSTGYTEAF
16	TRBV21-1	.	TRBJ1-5	ASILMTGGNYSNQPQH
14	TRBV7-2	.	TRBJ1-1	ASSPRPGTANTEAF
15	TRBV5-5	.	TRBJ2-5	ASSFQSSGGFGETQY
13	TRBV2	.	TRBJ1-5	ASSEDRGSNQPQH
12	TRBV19	.	TRBJ1-2	ASSIPGFNYGYT
12	TRBV19	.	TRBJ1-1	ASSMRPENTEAF
15	TRBV3-1/TRBV3-2	.	TRBJ2-7	ASSQELSGVLGDEQY